Listed here are 27 T cell receptor beta chains from one sample, sequenced in a study of CD8 T cells in Susac syndrome. Reverse transcription of roughly 0.5 to 1 ug RNA was carried out with random hexamers. TCRdb re-called the immunoSEQ multiplex PCR reads with MiXCR, one entry per CDR3 protein. Among about 190,000 distinct CDR3 sequences listed, 90% to 96% were seen once. The sequenced sample was CD4+ T cells from PBMCs. The receptors derive from a human donor with Susac syndrome.

The chain joins TRBV29-1 to TRBJ1-4, with TRBD1 matching 9 bases. The CDR3 contains 13 residues. With 7 bases clipped from V and 5 bases from J, the junction kept 5 bases outside the gene matches. CDR1 and CDR2 (germline): SQVTM, ANQGSEA. The CDR3 protein is CSAAGTGNEKLFF. The CDR3 DNA sequence: TGCAGCGCCGCCGGGACAGGGAATGAAAAACTGTTTTTT.

V and J are TRBV5-1 and TRBJ2-1; possible D gene TRBD2, 6 bases. Trimming took 0 bases from V and 10 from J, leaving 8 bases between them. CDR1 is SGHRS, CDR2 YFSETQ, per germline. The CDR3 extends over 12 amino acids. The CDR3 here is CASSLALAEQFF. CDR3 nucleotides: TGCGCCAGCAGCTTGGCCCTAGCGGAGCAGTTCTTC.

This chain uses TRBV29-1 with TRBJ1-1, with D perhaps matching TRBD1 (6 bases). This CDR3 region has 14 residues. Between the trimmed V and J ends, which lost 7 bases and 0 bases, there was a span of 15 bases. Germline-derived CDR1 and CDR2 are SQVTM and ANQGSEA. The CDR3 bases are TGCAGCGCATGCCGGGACAACATGAACACTGAAGCTTTCTTT. Translating gives CSACRDNMNTEAFF.

The V gene is TRBV14, the J gene TRBJ1-1; no clear D. The length of the CDR3 is 12 residues. Germline V gene data show CDR1 as SGHDN and CDR2 as FVKESK. The germline V and J ends were trimmed by 2 bases and 5 bases, with 6 bases remaining between them. Here the CDR3 DNA reads TGTGCCAGCAGCCAACTAGGAACTGAAGCTTTCTTT. This sequence encodes CASSQLGTEAFF.

The chain employs TRBV23-1 and TRBJ2-7; a possible D gene is TRBD1 (5 bases). TRBV23-1 falls under the ORF class, with uncertain function. The V gene lost 2 bases and the J gene lost 2 bases, with 10 bases spanning the gap. The CDR3 runs to 14 residues. Written as DNA, the CDR3 is TGCGCCAGCAGTCAAATTGGGGCAGCCTACGAGCAGTACTTC. This translates into CASSQIGAAYEQYF.

The genes are TRBV7-9 and TRBJ2-7; tentatively, D is TRBD1 (6 bases). V was cut by 1 base and J by 0 bases, with 10 bases left in between. Germline CDR1 SEHNR, CDR2 FQNEAQ (reference sequence). This CDR3 is 15 amino acids long. In DNA, the CDR3 is TGTGCCAGCAGCTTAGTTCAGGGGATCTCCTACGAGCAGTACTTC. Translation gives CASSLVQGISYEQYF.

The chain links TRBV15 to TRBJ2-1, with 8 nucleotides matching TRBD2. Germline CDR1 LNHNV, CDR2 YYDKDF (reference sequence). Trimming at V came to 1 base and at J to 0 bases, leaving 11 bases not matched to a gene. The CDR3 has 19 residues. The CDR3 spells CATSRVRGGGPGSYNEQFF. The DNA of the CDR3 is TGTGCCACCAGCAGAGTTCGCGGCGGGGGGCCCGGCTCCTACAATGAGCAGTTCTTC.

This chain joins TRBV19 and TRBJ2-1, with 12 bases lining up with TRBD2. CDR3 length: 16 residues. CDR1 and CDR2 from the germline V gene are LNHDA and SQIVND (reference sequence). Unmatched junction bases numbered 11, after V lost 8 bases and J lost 6 bases. As DNA, the CDR3 is TGTGCCAGTCGCACCTCCCTAGCGGGGGGGATCAATGAGCAGTTCTTC. Translated: CASRTSLAGGINEQFF.

The V and J genes are TRBV11-1 and TRBJ2-1; D is perhaps TRBD1 (5 bases). This CDR3 has 15 amino acids. V lost 5 bases to trimming and J lost 4 bases, with 15 bases between them. In germline, CDR1 is SGHAT, CDR2 FQDESV (reference sequence). CDR3 in DNA: TGTGCCAGCAGCCCTCAGGGTCGGGTTTACAATGAGCAGTTCTTC. Residues: CASSPQGRVYNEQFF. The complete variable domain, with remaining parts taken from reference TRBV11-1 and TRBJ2-1, reads EAEVAQSPRYKITEKSQAVAFWCDPISGHATLYWYRQILGQGPELLVQFQDESVVDDSQLPKDRFSAERLKGVDSTLKIQPAELGDSAMYLCASSPQGRVYNEQFFGPGTRLTVL.

This clonotype has just one count. This chain links TRBV30 with TRBJ2-2; TRBD2 matches at 12 bases. Trimming removed 0 bases from V and 0 bases from J; junction bases left unmatched: 2. CDR1 and CDR2 (germline): GTSNPN, SVGIG (reference sequence). The CDR3 totals 17 residues. The CDR3 protein is CAWSVLAGGPNTGELFF. CDR3 coding DNA: TGTGCCTGGAGTGTACTAGCGGGGGGCCCGAACACCGGGGAGCTGTTTTTT.

V and J are TRBV7-8 and TRBJ2-7; no clear D. Trimming cost V 2 bases and J 0 bases, with 11 bases left between them. In germline, CDR1 is SGHVS, CDR2 FQNEAQ. The CDR3 is 15 amino acids. CDR3: CASSLKRLSSYEQYF. Written as DNA, the CDR3 is TGTGCCAGCAGCTTAAAGAGACTGAGCTCCTACGAGCAGTACTTC. Combining the CDR3 with reference TRBV7-8 and TRBJ2-7 gives the whole variable domain GAGVSQSPRYKVAKRGQDVALRCDPISGHVSLFWYQQALGQGPEFLTYFQNEAQLDKSGLPSDRFFAERPEGSVSTLKIQRTQQEDSAVYLCASSLKRLSSYEQYFGPGTRLTVT.

This clonotype was detected only once. The chain is built from TRBV4-3 and TRBJ1-5, with D possibly matching TRBD1 (6 bases). Germline-derived CDR1 and CDR2 are LGHNA and YSLEER. This CDR3 spans 16 amino acids. V was pared by 1 base and J by 0 bases, with 10 bases between. This CDR3 is CASSQGSGVSNQPQHF. The CDR3 coding sequence is TGCGCCAGCAGCCAAGGATCAGGGGTTAGCAATCAGCCCCAGCATTTT.

The rearrangement links TRBV29-1 to TRBJ1-3; D is unresolved. This CDR3 spans 13 amino acids. Germline values: CDR1 SQVTM, CDR2 ANQGSEA. The ends were cut back, 4 bases at V and 0 bases at J, with 7 bases in the middle. The CDR3 DNA reads as TGCAGCGTTGGTCAGAACTCTGGAAACACCATATATTTT. Translated, it gives CSVGQNSGNTIYF. Supplemented by reference TRBV29-1 and TRBJ1-3, the full variable domain reads SAVISQKPSRDICQRGTSLTIQCQVDSQVTMMFWYRQQPGQSLTLIATANQGSEATYESGFVIDKFPISRPNLTFSTLTVSNMSPEDSSIYLCSVGQNSGNTIYFGEGSWLTVV.

The chain recombines TRBV3-1 with TRBJ1-5; D is undetermined. The ends were cut back, 5 bases at V and 9 bases at J, with 14 bases in the middle. The CDR3 consists of 13 residues. The V gene's germline CDR1 is LGHDT and CDR2 YNNKEL (reference sequence). CDR3 sequence reads: CASSSGRDLPQHF. Here the CDR3 DNA reads TGTGCCAGCAGCTCGGGGAGGGATCTGCCCCAGCATTTT. Supplemented by reference TRBV3-1 and TRBJ1-5, the full variable domain reads DTAVSQTPKYLVTQMGNDKSIKCEQNLGHDTMYWYKQDSKKFLKIMFSYNNKELIINETVPNRFSPKSPDKAHLNLHINSLELGDSAVYFCASSSGRDLPQHFGDGTRLSIL.

This chain joins TRBV12-3 or TRBV12-4 and TRBJ2-7; TRBD2 is a possible D gene (6 bases). V shed 3 bases and J shed 7 bases, with 13 bases lying between them. The CDR3 loop spans 13 amino acids. The CDR3: CASSLGDFGEQYF. The CDR3 nucleotides are TGTGCCAGCAGTTTGGGGGACTTCGGGGAGCAGTACTTC.

The chain uses TRBV12-3 or TRBV12-4 and TRBJ1-1; no firm D call. The CDR3 has 14 amino acids. Deletions cut 2 bases from V and 4 bases from J, with 11 bases between. CDR3 nucleotide sequence: TGTGCCAGCAGTTTATCTCCATCCAGCACTGAAGCTTTCTTT. It encodes CASSLSPSSTEAFF.

This chain uses TRBV11-3 with TRBJ2-1, with D uncertain. Looked up from germline, CDR1 is SGHNT and CDR2 is YENEEA. This CDR3 is 14 amino acids long. V was trimmed by 5 bases and J by 5 bases, leaving 13 bases between them. As DNA, the CDR3 is TGTGCCAGCAGCCCGCCGGAAGGGAACAATGAGCAGTTCTTC. Amino acid sequence: CASSPPEGNNEQFF.

CDR3 coding DNA: TGTGCCAGCAGTGAGGGGGGGTTTGTCTCCACTGAGCAGTACTTC. Its translation is CASSEGGFVSTEQYF. V usage is TRBV6-1 and J usage is TRBJ2-7, with 7 nucleotides matching TRBD2. The CDR3 extends over 15 amino acids. The germline CDR1 and CDR2 sequences are MNHNS and SASEGT. Trimming at V came to 3 bases and at J to 7 bases, leaving 12 bases not matched to a gene.

This chain joins TRBV30 and TRBJ1-4; TRBD1 agrees at 7 bases. Trimming cost V 2 bases and J 8 bases; bases outside gene matches: 8. The CDR3 is 14 amino acids. CDR1 GTSNPN and CDR2 SVGIG come from the germline V gene (reference sequence). DNA of the CDR3: TGTGCCTGGAGTCACCGGGACAGCGGAGAAAAACTGTTTTTT. This encodes CAWSHRDSGEKLFF. Together with reference TRBV30 and TRBJ1-4, the CDR3 gives the full variable domain: SQTIHQWPATLVQPVGSPLSLECTVEGTSNPNLYWYRQAAGRGLQLLFYSVGIGQISSEVPQNLSASRPQDRQFILSSKKLLLSDSGFYLCAWSHRDSGEKLFFGSGTQLSVL.

V gene TRBV12-3 or TRBV12-4 combines with J gene TRBJ1-3; no firm D call. The germline V and J ends were trimmed by 2 bases and 6 bases, with 11 bases remaining between them. The CDR3 spans 14 residues. CDR3 nucleotides: TGTGCCAGCAGTTTATGGGGAGAGGAAAACACCATATATTTT. Protein: CASSLWGEENTIYF.

The gene calls are TRBV3-1 and TRBJ2-5, with D possibly TRBD1 on 6 matching bases. The CDR3 extends over 13 amino acids. Germline V gene data show CDR1 as LGHDT and CDR2 as YNNKEL (reference sequence). V was pared by 5 bases and J by 5 bases, with 12 bases between. CDR3 coding DNA: TGTGCCAGCAGCGCTAGGGGGTTCGAGACCCAGTACTTC. The encoded protein is CASSARGFETQYF.

The chain carries TRBV27 and TRBJ2-5; 9 nucleotides align to TRBD2. This CDR3 spans 17 amino acids. Trimming removed 6 bases from V and 5 bases from J; junction bases left unmatched: 16. Germline V gene data show CDR1 as MNHEY and CDR2 as SMNVEV (reference sequence). The CDR3 DNA follows: TGTGCCAGCAGCCCTGGTGTGCGGGGGGGCCGGGGGGAGACCCAGTACTTC. This gives the protein CASSPGVRGGRGETQYF.

This clonotype was observed once. The gene calls are TRBV20-1 and TRBJ1-5, with TRBD1 as a possible D gene (6 bases). The germline V gene encodes CDR1 DFQATT and CDR2 SNEGSKA (reference sequence). With 3 bases removed from V and 5 bases from J, the gap between germline ends came to 11 bases. The CDR3 totals 13 residues. CDR3 residues: CSASQGGDQPQHF. CDR3 DNA sequence: TGCAGTGCTAGTCAAGGGGGGGATCAGCCCCAGCATTTT.

J is TRBJ2-2 and V is TRBV20-1, with D possibly being TRBD1 (7 bases). Germline V CDR1 and CDR2: DFQATT, SNEGSKA (reference sequence). Trimming took 1 base from V and 4 from J, leaving 10 bases between them. This CDR3 comprises 14 residues. CDR3 DNA: TGCAGTGCTAGAGCAGGGGGGAGCACCGGGGAGCTGTTTTTT. This codes for CSARAGGSTGELFF.

The chain joins TRBV30 to TRBJ2-3; D call uncertain. V lost 2 bases, J lost 4 bases, and 10 bases lay in between. The CDR3 has 13 amino acids. Germline V gives CDR1 GTSNPN, CDR2 SVGIG (reference sequence). Here the CDR3 reads CAWSWGVADTQYF. The CDR3 coding sequence is TGTGCCTGGAGTTGGGGTGTTGCAGATACGCAGTATTTT. Using reference TRBV30 and TRBJ2-3 for the parts outside the CDR3, the full variable domain is SQTIHQWPATLVQPVGSPLSLECTVEGTSNPNLYWYRQAAGRGLQLLFYSVGIGQISSEVPQNLSASRPQDRQFILSSKKLLLSDSGFYLCAWSWGVADTQYFGPGTRLTVL.

The chain uses TRBV7-2 and TRBJ2-1; 11 positions match TRBD2. CDR3 length equals 17 residues. From germline, CDR1 is SGHTA and CDR2 FQGNSA. Trimming took 4 bases from V and 2 from J; bases not matched to a gene: 7. The DNA for the CDR3 is TGTGCCAGCAGCTCGCTTTTTAGCGGGGGGGCCTACAATGAGCAGTTCTTC. It is translated as CASSSLFSGGAYNEQFF.

This chain joins TRBV5-1 and TRBJ2-2, with a tentative D call TRBD1 (6 bases). The V gene lost 0 bases and the J gene lost 4 bases, with 10 bases spanning the gap. The CDR3 has 15 residues. Germline CDR1 SGHRS, CDR2 YFSETQ. The CDR3 bases are TGCGCCAGCAGCTTGGCGGGACAAAGCACCGGGGAGCTGTTTTTT. This codes for CASSLAGQSTGELFF.